What follows are 3 T cell receptor beta chains derived from one specimen sequenced in a study of cytomegalovirus exposure and HLA in healthy donors. A multiplex PCR was run with 60 Vbeta primers and 13 Jbeta primers. Method: immunoSEQ multiplex PCR; TCRdb's copy keeps in-frame clones and lacks some. This table lists 90,000 to 120,000 clones. Sequences were obtained from PBMCs. These receptors were taken from a man in his fifties in good health and CMV-seronegative.

The chain recombines TRBV27 with TRBJ2-2; TRBD2 matches 7 bases. The length of the CDR3 is 16 residues. With 9 bases clipped from V and 2 bases from J, the junction kept 12 bases outside the gene matches. Germline lookup yields CDR1 MNHEY and CDR2 SMNVEV (reference sequence). The CDR3 is CARVPPREYNTGELFF. The CDR3 nucleotides read TGTGCCAGAGTACCCCCGCGGGAGTATAACACCGGGGAGCTGTTTTTT.

Turning to this clone: A read error may account for a junction end that differs from germline. This chain links TRBV4-3 with TRBJ1-5; 7 positions agree with TRBD1. CDR1 LGHNA and CDR2 YSLEER come from the germline V gene. This CDR3 contains 13 residues. The DNA of the CDR3 is TGCGTCAGCAGCCAAGACAGGGCTCAGCCCCAGCATTTT. This sequence encodes CVSSQDRAQPQHF.

Remarks on this clone: Different DNA sequences within this sample yield the same CDR3. The chain joins TRBV4-3 to TRBJ1-2; the D gene is possibly TRBD1 (6 bases). V dropped 0 bases and J dropped 2 bases, with 10 bases sitting between them. The CDR3 spans 15 residues. CDR1 LGHNA and CDR2 YSLEER come from the germline V gene. CDR3 nucleotide sequence: TGCGCCAGCAGCCAAGATCCTCAGGGGAACTATGGCTACACCTTC. As protein: CASSQDPQGNYGYTF.